This is a list of T cell receptor beta chains from one sample in a study of T-cell reconstitution after alpha-beta-depleted transplantation in children. TCRdb analysed the PCR reads with MiXCR anew, one entry per CDR3 protein. The sample carries around 200,000 distinct CDR3 sequences, more than 6.5% recorded once. Sequencing used PBMCs from the stem cell graft donor, obtained from the stem cell graft. The receptors stem from a human donor who donated a stem cell graft to a child with Wiskott-Aldrich syndrome. CDR3s include the opening cysteine and the closing phenylalanine or tryptophan. The D gene is left open where the match is weak. Clone size, where shown, is once, few, many, or a class for clones that have expanded.

TRBV12-3/TRBV12-4	13	.	TRBJ2-5	many	CASSLSLQETQYF	TGTGCCAGCAGTTTAAGTCTCCAAGAGACCCAGTACTTC
TRBV4-3	14	.	TRBJ1-6	many	CASGQHSRNSPLHF	TGCGCCAGCGGTCAACACTCTAGGAATTCACCCCTCCACTTT
TRBV3-1	18	.	TRBJ1-1	few	CASSHKILSGHLNTEAFF	TGTGCCAGCAGCCACAAGATTCTATCCGGACACCTGAACACTGAAGCTTTCTTT
TRBV11-2	13	.	TRBJ1-1	many	CASSSDSHTEAFF	TGTGCCAGCAGCTCGGACAGTCACACTGAAGCTTTCTTT
TRBV7-8	17	TRBD2	TRBJ2-1	.	CASSLGRLAGGYNEQFF	TGTGCCAGCAGCTTAGGCAGACTAGCGGGGGGGTACAATGAGCAGTTCTTC
TRBV5-1	18	.	TRBJ2-1	many	CASSLAFGNPTANGEQFF	TGCGCCAGCAGCTTGGCCTTTGGCAATCCGACCGCCAATGGTGAGCAGTTCTTC
TRBV11-2	15	TRBD1	TRBJ1-5	.	CASSLGQGDPEAQHF	TGTGCCAGCAGCTTAGGGCAGGGGGACCCGGAAGCCCAGCATTTT
TRBV20-1	13	.	TRBJ1-4	.	CSAPTDKDEKLFF	TGCAGTGCCCCGACAGATAAGGATGAAAAACTGTTTTTT
TRBV12-3/TRBV12-4	13	.	TRBJ2-2	many	CASSFEHTGELFF	TGTGCCAGCAGTTTTGAGCACACCGGGGAGCTGTTTTTT
TRBV18	15	TRBD2	TRBJ2-1	few	CASSQASGSRYEQFF	TGTGCCAGCTCCCAAGCTAGCGGGAGTCGGTATGAGCAGTTCTTC
TRBV6-2/TRBV6-3	13	.	TRBJ1-5	many	CASTPFGNQPQHF	TGTGCCAGTACACCATTTGGCAATCAGCCCCAGCATTTT
TRBV5-8	15	TRBD2	TRBJ2-7	few	CASSLVLAGGYEQYF	TGTGCCAGCAGCTTGGTTCTAGCGGGAGGCTACGAGCAGTACTTC
TRBV12-3/TRBV12-4	16	.	TRBJ1-1	.	CASTNPLGRGNTEAFF	TGTGCCAGCACTAACCCCCTGGGCCGAGGGAACACTGAAGCTTTCTTT
TRBV20-1	11	.	TRBJ2-1	many	CSARDMRGQFF	TGCAGTGCTAGAGATATGAGGGGGCAGTTCTTC
TRBV29-1	12	.	TRBJ2-1	many	CSVGYPYNEQFF	TGCAGCGTTGGGTATCCGTACAATGAGCAGTTCTTC
TRBV11-3	12	.	TRBJ2-3	many	CASSYVTDTQYF	TGTGCCAGCAGCTATGTCACAGATACGCAGTATTTT
TRBV12-3/TRBV12-4	14	.	TRBJ2-3	many	CASSLGGDADTQYF	TGTGCCAGCAGTTTAGGAGGGGACGCAGATACGCAGTATTTT
TRBV11-2	17	TRBD2	TRBJ2-1	few	CASSLVVYGGTYNEQFF	TGTGCCAGCAGCTTAGTTGTTTACGGGGGGACCTACAATGAGCAGTTCTTC